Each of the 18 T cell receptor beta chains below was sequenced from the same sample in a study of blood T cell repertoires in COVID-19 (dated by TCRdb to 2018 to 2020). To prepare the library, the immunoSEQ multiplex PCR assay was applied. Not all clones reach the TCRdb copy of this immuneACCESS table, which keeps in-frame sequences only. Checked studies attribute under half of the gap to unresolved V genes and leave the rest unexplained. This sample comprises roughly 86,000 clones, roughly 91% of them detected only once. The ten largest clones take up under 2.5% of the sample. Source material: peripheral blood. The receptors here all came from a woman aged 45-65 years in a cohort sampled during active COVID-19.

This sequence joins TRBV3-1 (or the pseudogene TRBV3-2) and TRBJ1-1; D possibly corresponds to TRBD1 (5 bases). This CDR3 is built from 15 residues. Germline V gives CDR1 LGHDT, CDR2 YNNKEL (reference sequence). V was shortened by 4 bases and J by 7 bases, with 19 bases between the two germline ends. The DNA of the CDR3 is TGTGCCAGCAGCCCCAGGGTAGGGGCCCAGGTTGAAGCTTTCTTT. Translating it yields CASSPRVGAQVEAFF.

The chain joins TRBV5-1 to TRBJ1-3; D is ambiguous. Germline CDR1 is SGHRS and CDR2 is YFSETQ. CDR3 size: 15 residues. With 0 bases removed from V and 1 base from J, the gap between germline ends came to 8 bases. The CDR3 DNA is TGCGCCAGCAGCTTGGCTCTAGGTTCTGGAAACACCATATATTTT. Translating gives CASSLALGSGNTIYF.

The CDR3 here is CASSYLAAGLPLGEQYF. The DNA for the CDR3 is TGTGCCAGCAGTTACCTCGCAGCGGGGCTCCCTTTGGGTGAGCAGTACTTC. This chain links TRBV6-2 or TRBV6-3 with TRBJ2-7; 7 bases are a match to TRBD2. Germline CDR1 MNHEY, CDR2 SVGEGT. The CDR3 extends over 17 amino acids. V lost 2 bases, J lost 7 bases, and 17 bases stayed unmatched.

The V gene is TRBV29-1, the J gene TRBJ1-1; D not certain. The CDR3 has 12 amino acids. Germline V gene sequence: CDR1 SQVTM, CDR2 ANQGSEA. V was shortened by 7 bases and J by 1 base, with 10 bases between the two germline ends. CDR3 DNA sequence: TGCAGCGCCGTCACTAGGAACACTGAAGCTTTCTTT. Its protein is CSAVTRNTEAFF.

This CDR3 reads CASSNRGAGELFF. The CDR3 DNA reads TGTGCCAGCAGTAACAGGGGAGCCGGGGAGCTGTTTTTT. J is TRBJ2-2 and V is TRBV6-2 or TRBV6-3; TRBD1 matches at 7 bases. V lost 5 bases, J lost 6 bases, and 3 bases stayed unmatched. The CDR3 has 13 amino acids. CDR1 is MNHEY, CDR2 SVGEGT, per germline.

The DNA for the CDR3 is TGTGCCAGCAGCACGGGGGGGCAGTCAGATACGCAGTATTTT. It codes for CASSTGGQSDTQYF. This chain connects TRBV13 to TRBJ2-3; 8 nucleotides agree with TRBD2. V shed 5 bases and J 4 bases; nucleotides not matched to a gene: 5. This CDR3 has 14 residues. Germline assignment: CDR1 PRHDT and CDR2 FYEKMQ (reference sequence).

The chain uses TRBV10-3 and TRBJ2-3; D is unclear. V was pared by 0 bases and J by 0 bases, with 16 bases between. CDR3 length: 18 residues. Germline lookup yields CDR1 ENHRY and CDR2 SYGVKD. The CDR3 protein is CAISESFPRRSSTDTQYF. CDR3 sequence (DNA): TGTGCCATCAGTGAGTCCTTCCCCAGAAGATCTAGCACAGATACGCAGTATTTT.

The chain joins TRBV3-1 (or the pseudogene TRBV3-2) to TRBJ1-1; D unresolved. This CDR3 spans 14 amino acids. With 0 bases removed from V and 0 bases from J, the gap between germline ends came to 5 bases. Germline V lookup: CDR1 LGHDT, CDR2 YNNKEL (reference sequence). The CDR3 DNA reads TGTGCCAGCAGCCAAGAGGACTTGAACACTGAAGCTTTCTTT. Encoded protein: CASSQEDLNTEAFF.

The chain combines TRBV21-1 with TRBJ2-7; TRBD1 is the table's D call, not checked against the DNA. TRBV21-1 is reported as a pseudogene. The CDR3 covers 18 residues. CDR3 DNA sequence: TGTGCCAGCAGCAAAGATCGAACCAACCGGGACAGACTCTACGAGCAGTACTTC. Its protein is CASSKDRTNRDRLYEQYF.

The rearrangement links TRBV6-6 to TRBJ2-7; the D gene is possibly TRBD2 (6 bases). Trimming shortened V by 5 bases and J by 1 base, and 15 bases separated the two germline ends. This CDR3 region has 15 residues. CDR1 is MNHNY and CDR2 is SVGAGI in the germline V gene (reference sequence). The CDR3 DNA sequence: TGTGCCAGCAGTAGCCCCGCCGGGGGTTCCTACGAGCAGTACTTC. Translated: CASSSPAGGSYEQYF.

The DNA of the CDR3 is TGTGCCAGCAGCCAAGATCAGACAGGGGTCCGTGAAAAACTGTTTTTT. Translating gives CASSQDQTGVREKLFF. This sequence joins TRBV3-1 (or the pseudogene TRBV3-2) and TRBJ1-4, with 8 bases aligning to TRBD1. Germline CDR1 LGHDT, CDR2 YNNKEL (reference sequence). Trimming at V came to 0 bases and at J to 7 bases, leaving 7 bases not matched to a gene. The CDR3 has 16 residues.

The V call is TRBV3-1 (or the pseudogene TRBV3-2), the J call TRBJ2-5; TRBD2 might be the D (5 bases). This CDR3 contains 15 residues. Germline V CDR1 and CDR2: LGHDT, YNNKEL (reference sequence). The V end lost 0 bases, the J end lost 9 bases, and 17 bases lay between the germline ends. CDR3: CASSQDGSRSGAQYF. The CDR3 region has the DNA TGTGCCAGCAGCCAAGATGGCTCTAGATCCGGGGCCCAGTACTTC.

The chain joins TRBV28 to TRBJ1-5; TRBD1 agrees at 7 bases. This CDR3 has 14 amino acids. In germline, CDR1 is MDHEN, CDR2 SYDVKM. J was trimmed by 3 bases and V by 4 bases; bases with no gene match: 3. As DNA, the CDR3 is TGTGCCAGCAGTTCAGGGGGTGTCAATCAGCCCCAGCATTTT. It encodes CASSSGGVNQPQHF. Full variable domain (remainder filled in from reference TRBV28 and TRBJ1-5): DVKVTQSSRYLVKRTGEKVFLECVQDMDHENMFWYRQDPGLGLRLIYFSYDVKMKEKGDIPEGYSVSREKKERFSLILESASTNQTSMYLCASSSGGVNQPQHFGDGTRLSIL.

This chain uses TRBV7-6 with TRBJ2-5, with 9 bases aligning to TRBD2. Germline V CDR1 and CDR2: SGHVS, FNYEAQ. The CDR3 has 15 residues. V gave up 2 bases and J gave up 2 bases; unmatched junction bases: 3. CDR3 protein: CASSLLSGSQETQYF. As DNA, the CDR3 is TGTGCCAGCAGCTTACTTAGCGGGAGTCAAGAGACCCAGTACTTC.

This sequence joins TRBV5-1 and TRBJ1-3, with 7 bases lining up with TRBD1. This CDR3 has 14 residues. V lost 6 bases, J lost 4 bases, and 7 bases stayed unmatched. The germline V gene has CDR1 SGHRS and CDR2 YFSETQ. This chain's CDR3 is CASTTGTAGNTIYF. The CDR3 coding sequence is TGCGCCAGCACCACCGGGACAGCCGGAAACACCATATATTTT. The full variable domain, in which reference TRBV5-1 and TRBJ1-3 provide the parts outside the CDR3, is KAGVTQTPRYLIKTRGQQVTLSCSPISGHRSVSWYQQTPGQGLQFLFEYFSETQRNKGNFPGRFSGRQFSNSRSEMNVSTLELGDSALYLCASTTGTAGNTIYFGEGSWLTVV.

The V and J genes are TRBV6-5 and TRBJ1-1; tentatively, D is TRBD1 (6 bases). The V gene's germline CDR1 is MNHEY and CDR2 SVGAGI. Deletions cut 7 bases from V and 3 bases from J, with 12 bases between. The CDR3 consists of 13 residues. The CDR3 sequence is CASITQGHTEAFF. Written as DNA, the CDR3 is TGTGCCAGCATCACACAGGGACACACTGAAGCTTTCTTT.

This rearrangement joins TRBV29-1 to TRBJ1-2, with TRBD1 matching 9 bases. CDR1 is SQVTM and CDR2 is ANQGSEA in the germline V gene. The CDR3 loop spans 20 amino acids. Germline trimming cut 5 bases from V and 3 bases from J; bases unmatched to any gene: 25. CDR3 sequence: CSVRKISPGQGPVSDYGYTF. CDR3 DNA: TGCAGCGTTCGTAAAATTTCACCGGGACAGGGCCCGGTGTCGGACTATGGCTACACCTTC.

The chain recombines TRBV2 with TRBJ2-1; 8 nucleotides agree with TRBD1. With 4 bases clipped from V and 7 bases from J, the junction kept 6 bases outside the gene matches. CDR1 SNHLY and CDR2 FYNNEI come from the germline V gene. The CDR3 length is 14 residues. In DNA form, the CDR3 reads TGTGCCAGCAGTGGACAGGGGATTGGGAATGAGCAGTTCTTC. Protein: CASSGQGIGNEQFF.